The 8 T cell receptor beta chains below all came from one sample that was sequenced in a study of CD4 T cells in relation to SARS-CoV-2 and coronaviruses. The antigens these receptors bind are not known. The unexposed donors gave CD4+ T cells in about 2010-2019, prior to COVID-19. Isolation of CD4+ T cells took place after less than twelve days in culture. Generated by immunoSEQ multiplex PCR, the TCRdb table keeps only in-frame clones and is missing some. The table lists about 23,000 clones, less than 85% of them singletons, with roughly 18% in the top ten. Sequenced: CD4+ T cells from PBMCs, cultured in vitro. These receptor sequences come from a human donor in good health.

The chain couples TRBV18 to TRBJ1-1; the match to TRBD1 covers 10 bases. After removal of 2 bases from V and 6 bases from J, the junction contained 6 bases not matched to a gene. Germline V gene data show CDR1 as KGHSH and CDR2 as LQKENI. The length of the CDR3 is 15 residues. Here the CDR3 reads CASSPGTGATAEAFF. CDR3 in DNA: TGTGCCAGCTCACCAGGGACAGGGGCGACAGCTGAAGCTTTCTTT. Together with reference TRBV18 and TRBJ1-1, the CDR3 gives the full variable domain: NAGVMQNPRHLVRRRGQEARLRCSPMKGHSHVYWYRQLPEEGLKFMVYLQKENIIDESGMPKERFSAEFPKEGPSILRIQQVVRGDSAAYFCASSPGTGATAEAFFGQGTRLTVV.

The rearrangement links TRBV6-5 to TRBJ2-2; D is ambiguous. The germline V gene has CDR1 MNHEY and CDR2 SVGAGI. V was trimmed by 7 bases and J by 2 bases, leaving 11 bases between them. This CDR3 is 14 amino acids long. CDR3 residues: CASTSDLNTGELFF. The DNA for the CDR3 is TGTGCCAGCACATCCGACCTCAACACCGGGGAGCTGTTTTTT.

The rearrangement links TRBV18 to TRBJ1-2; perhaps TRBD1 as D (5 bases). V was cut by 3 bases and J by 6 bases, with 14 bases left in between. This CDR3 comprises 14 residues. Per the germline V gene, CDR1 is KGHSH and CDR2 is LQKENI. This CDR3 reads CASSPTQGLDGYTF. Written as DNA, the CDR3 is TGTGCCAGCTCACCGACTCAGGGATTGGATGGCTACACCTTC.

There are a few counts of this clone. In nucleotides, the CDR3 is TGTGCCAGCAAGTGGGGTGGTAATGAGCAGTTCTTC. This gives the protein CASKWGGNEQFF. J is TRBJ2-1 and V is TRBV2; D ambiguous. The CDR3 is 12 amino acids. Trimming took off 7 bases at V and 7 bases at J, with 11 bases between the two ends. Germline assignment: CDR1 SNHLY and CDR2 FYNNEI.

V and J are TRBV20-1 and TRBJ2-3; D gene uncertain. V was shortened by 3 bases and J by 2 bases, with 3 bases between the two germline ends. CDR1 and CDR2 from the germline V gene are DFQATT and SNEGSKA (reference sequence). This CDR3 spans 11 amino acids. CDR3 amino acids: CSARDTDTQYF. The CDR3 nucleotides read TGCAGTGCTAGGGACACAGATACGCAGTATTTT.

This clone was counted only a few times. This chain uses TRBV19 with TRBJ1-2; TRBD1 aligns across 8 bases. This CDR3 spans 16 amino acids. CDR1 is LNHDA and CDR2 is SQIVND in the germline V gene (reference sequence). The junction had 18 bases not matched to a gene; V was cut back by 7 bases and J by 8 bases. The CDR3 region has the DNA TGTGCCAGTACTAAAAGCGGTGGACAGGGCCCGGGCGGCTACACCTTC. Residues: CASTKSGGQGPGGYTF. The full variable domain, completed using reference TRBV19 and TRBJ1-2, is DGGITQSPKYLFRKEGQNVTLSCEQNLNHDAMYWYRQDPGQGLRLIYYSQIVNDFQKGDIAEGYSVSREKKESFPLTVTSAQKNPTAFYLCASTKSGGQGPGGYTFGSGTRLTVV.

This chain uses TRBV11-2 with TRBJ2-7, with TRBD1 matching over 9 bases. V trimming: 1 base; J trimming: 2 bases; junction bases outside the gene matches: 0. The length of the CDR3 is 14 residues. The germline gives CDR1 SGHAT, CDR2 FQNNGV. The DNA for the CDR3 is TGTGCCAGCAGCTTAGGACAGGGGGCCTACGAGCAGTACTTC. Translation gives CASSLGQGAYEQYF.

This clone was seen only a few times. The rearrangement links TRBV4-1 to TRBJ1-3; the D is unclear. The germline V gene encodes CDR1 MGHRA and CDR2 YSYEKL. The CDR3 runs 15 residues. The V end lost 0 bases, the J end lost 0 bases, and 6 bases lay between the germline ends. The CDR3 bases are TGCGCCAGCAGCCAAGATGGGCTCTCTGGAAACACCATATATTTT. This codes for CASSQDGLSGNTIYF.